Listed here are 17 T cell receptor beta chains from one sample, sequenced in a study of blood T cell repertoires in COVID-19. Sequencing used immunoSEQ multiplex PCR; TCRdb keeps in-frame clones, though not all of them. The table shows just under 350,000 clones, with approximately 89% occurring only once. Sequencing input: peripheral blood. All receptors come from a woman between 18 and 29 years old who had recovered from COVID-19.

The rearrangement joins TRBV10-3 to TRBJ2-6; 7 bases are shared with TRBD1. Per the germline V gene, CDR1 is ENHRY and CDR2 is SYGVKD. This CDR3 contains 18 residues. With 6 bases clipped from V and 0 bases from J, the junction kept 11 bases outside the gene matches. The CDR3 DNA follows: TGTGCCATCAGCGGACCGGGACAGCAGAGCTCTGGGGCCAACGTCCTGACTTTC. Amino acid sequence: CAISGPGQQSSGANVLTF.

The CDR3 region is CASSLSGGFQGGSGNTIYF. Here the CDR3 DNA reads TGTGCCAGCAGTTTATCGGGCGGGTTTCAGGGAGGCTCTGGAAACACCATATATTTT. The chain has TRBV27 and TRBJ1-3, with D tentatively TRBD1 (5 bases). Germline CDR1 MNHEY, CDR2 SMNVEV (reference sequence). V lost 0 bases to trimming and J lost 0 bases, with 18 bases between them. This CDR3 spans 19 amino acids.

This rearrangement joins TRBV5-1 to TRBJ1-5, with D perhaps matching TRBD1 (5 bases). The CDR3 has 15 residues. Deletions cut 0 bases from V and 7 bases from J, with 14 bases between. CDR1 is SGHRS, CDR2 YFSETQ, per germline. This CDR3 reads CASSLAAGPGQPQHF. The CDR3 region has the DNA TGCGCCAGCAGCTTGGCCGCAGGGCCCGGGCAGCCCCAGCATTTT.

This chain joins TRBV11-3 and TRBJ2-2; 8 bases are a match to TRBD2. Looked up from germline, CDR1 is SGHNT and CDR2 is YENEEA. J lost 6 bases, V lost 5 bases, and 14 bases had no gene match. This CDR3 region has 17 residues. The CDR3 reads CASSASPGLVSSGELFF. CDR3 nucleotides: TGTGCCAGCAGCGCATCACCGGGACTAGTTTCTTCCGGGGAGCTGTTTTTT.

The chain carries TRBV3-1 (or the pseudogene TRBV3-2) and TRBJ2-5; 7 nucleotides line up with TRBD1. CDR3 length: 15 residues. V dropped 8 bases and J dropped 1; count of bases not matched to a gene: 10. Looked up from germline, CDR1 is LGHDT and CDR2 is YNNKEL (reference sequence). CDR3 residues: CASLWKGASQETQYF. CDR3 nucleotide sequence: TGTGCCAGCTTGTGGAAGGGGGCAAGCCAAGAGACCCAGTACTTC.

This rearrangement joins TRBV28 to TRBJ2-3, with 8 positions matching TRBD1. CDR1 is MDHEN, CDR2 SYDVKM, per germline. V shed 3 bases and J 6 bases; nucleotides not matched to a gene: 11. The CDR3 consists of 16 residues. The CDR3 DNA reads as TGTGCCAGCAGTTTTGGAGTGGCAGGGGGCGTGGATACGCAGTATTTT. Its protein is CASSFGVAGGVDTQYF.

The rearrangement joins TRBV11-3 to TRBJ2-3; 8 bases are a match to TRBD2. Trimming at V came to 8 bases and at J to 5 bases, leaving 9 bases not matched to a gene. There are 14 residues in the CDR3. Germline V gene data show CDR1 as SGHNT and CDR2 as YENEEA. The CDR3 DNA reads as TGTGCCAGCCGGGTGGGGGCGGGAGGAGATACGCAGTATTTT. Its translation: CASRVGAGGDTQYF.

Concerning this clone itself: It is unclear where the CDR3 begins or ends on the DNA, so no DNA is shown, and the CDR3 is as TCRdb lists it. V gene TRBV7-9 combines with J gene TRBJ2-3; the table calls TRBD2, which could not be checked here. Inclusive of both ends, the CDR3 amounts to 16 amino acids. CDR1 is SEHNR, CDR2 FQNEAQ, per germline (reference sequence). The CDR3 loop reads CASSFLWGGRADTQYF.

The genes are TRBV11-3 and TRBJ2-5; TRBD1 aligns across 7 bases. The CDR3 has 14 residues. Per the germline V gene, CDR1 is SGHNT and CDR2 is YENEEA. The J segment lost 5 bases and the V segment lost 3 bases, leaving 6 bases of the junction unmatched. The CDR3 sequence: CASSLMTGSETQYF. The CDR3 bases are TGTGCCAGCAGCTTGATGACAGGGTCGGAGACCCAGTACTTC.

V usage is TRBV14 and J usage is TRBJ2-5, with TRBD1 matching 7 bases. V trimming: 8 bases; J trimming: 2 bases; junction bases outside the gene matches: 11. In germline, CDR1 is SGHDN, CDR2 FVKESK. The CDR3 loop spans 15 amino acids. CDR3 in amino acids: CASPPGPRGQETQYF. The CDR3, as DNA: TGTGCCAGCCCCCCGGGGCCCAGGGGGCAAGAGACCCAGTACTTC.

The chain recombines TRBV5-4 with TRBJ2-1; D is uncertain. The germline V gene encodes CDR1 SGHNT and CDR2 YYREEE (reference sequence). Trimming cost V 2 bases and J 0 bases, with 9 bases left between them. CDR3 length equals 15 residues. CDR3 sequence (DNA): TGTGCCAGCAGCTTCCCAGAGGCCTCCTACAATGAGCAGTTCTTC. Protein product: CASSFPEASYNEQFF. The whole variable domain, remainder taken from reference TRBV5-4 and TRBJ2-1, is ETGVTQSPTHLIKTRGQQVTLRCSSQSGHNTVSWYQQALGQGPQFIFQYYREEENGRGNFPPRFSGLQFPNYSSELNVNALELDDSALYLCASSFPEASYNEQFFGPGTRLTVL.

The V gene is TRBV5-6, the J gene TRBJ1-1, with 7 bases fitting TRBD1. J gave up 5 bases and V 5 bases, and 6 bases lay outside the gene matches. CDR3 size: 13 residues. Germline V gene lookup returns CDR1 SGHDT and CDR2 YYEEEE. The CDR3 sequence: CASRPTGWTEAFF. The CDR3 region has the DNA TGTGCCAGCAGGCCGACAGGGTGGACTGAAGCTTTCTTT. Filled out from reference TRBV5-6 and TRBJ1-1, the complete variable domain reads DAGVTQSPTHLIKTRGQQVTLRCSPKSGHDTVSWYQQALGQGPQFIFQYYEEEERQRGNFPDRFSGHQFPNYSSELNVNALLLGDSALYLCASRPTGWTEAFFGQGTRLTVV.

This chain connects TRBV15 to TRBJ1-4; TRBD1 might be the D (6 bases). The ends were cut back, 2 bases at V and 1 base at J, with 11 bases in the middle. This CDR3 is 16 amino acids long. CDR1 and CDR2 from the germline V gene are LNHNV and YYDKDF (reference sequence). CDR3 sequence (DNA): TGTGCCACCAGCAGACAAAGAGGGGGAACTAATGAAAAACTGTTTTTT. Protein: CATSRQRGGTNEKLFF.

The V call is TRBV10-3, the J call TRBJ2-3; weak D call: TRBD2 (5 bases). The CDR3 consists of 17 residues. Trimming took 5 bases from V and 0 from J, leaving 18 bases between them. The germline gives CDR1 ENHRY, CDR2 SYGVKD. As DNA, the CDR3 is TGTGCCATCAGTTCTCCGGGAAACATTTCTAGCACAGATACGCAGTATTTT. Its protein is CAISSPGNISSTDTQYF.

V gene TRBV10-3 combines with J gene TRBJ2-2; 9 bases are a match to TRBD2. Germline V CDR1 and CDR2: ENHRY, SYGVKD. The CDR3 spans 16 residues. The J segment lost 4 bases and the V segment lost 0 bases, leaving 3 bases of the junction unmatched. This chain's CDR3 is CAISESLAGPTGELFF. The CDR3 DNA reads as TGTGCCATCAGTGAGTCGCTAGCGGGACCCACCGGGGAGCTGTTTTTT.

This CDR3 is CASWMGAGGNEQFF. The CDR3 DNA sequence: TGTGCCTCCTGGATGGGAGCGGGAGGCAATGAGCAGTTCTTC. The chain carries TRBV6-5 and TRBJ2-1, with 9 bases matching TRBD2. Germline loops: CDR1 MNHEY, CDR2 SVGAGI. With V trimmed by 11 bases and J by 6 bases, 11 bases remained unmatched. This CDR3 has 14 residues.

This clone was observed a handful of times. This chain uses TRBV20-1 with TRBJ1-1, with D maybe TRBD1 (6 bases). Germline loops: CDR1 DFQATT, CDR2 SNEGSKA (reference sequence). Trimming removed 5 bases at V and 10 bases at J, with 11 bases between. The CDR3 has 10 amino acids. As DNA, the CDR3 is TGCAGTGCTCTGGGGGCTGGAGCTTTCTTT. The encoded protein is CSALGAGAFF.